Below, one T cell receptor (beta chain) is given with its context. Antigen: not known. Time point of the sample: peripheral blood 6 weeks after treatment start. This CDR3 is built from 13 residues. The V and J ends lost 3 bases and 5 bases respectively, with 8 bases between them. CDR1 and CDR2 from the germline V gene are SGHAT and FQNNGV. The data belong to a study of PD-L1 blockade in urothelial cancer. About the study: Every 3 weeks, patients received intravenous atezolizumab 1,200 mg, beginning 2014. Whole-study results and caveats: Durable-benefit cases showed more tumor-associated blood clone expansion at 3 weeks.

Measured with immunoSEQ multiplex PCR; TCRdb has only the in-frame clones, and not every one. The sample includes 50,000 or so clones, approximately 85% of them seen just once. This material consisted of PBMCs, taken around atezolizumab (anti-PD-L1) treatment. This chain uses TRBV11-2 with TRBJ2-1, with D maybe TRBD1 (5 bases). This receptor was identified in a man aged 45-60 years with urothelial cancer. The CDR3 region is CASSLGPNNEQFF. DNA for the CDR3: TGTGCCAGCAGCTTGGGGCCCAACAATGAGCAGTTCTTC.